This is a list of T cell receptor beta chains from one sample in a study of T-cell memory formation after mild COVID-19. TCRdb reprocessed the 5' RACE reads via MiXCR and lists one record per CDR3 protein. The repertoire holds about 470,000 distinct CDR3 sequences, with approximately 23% as singletons. The sample comprised PBMCs or a T cell subset sorted from them (not recorded which). These receptor sequences come from an adult woman who had mild COVID-19 (a few samples of this study predate the infection). Cell type and time point are not known. Each CDR3 is given with its conserved first and last residue.

J | V | CDR3
TRBJ2-2 | TRBV7-3 | CASSPTSATNTGELFF
TRBJ2-2 | TRBV12-3/TRBV12-4 | CASSFGDLGHGELFF
TRBJ2-1 | TRBV4-1 | CDSSQEDGRHSSYNEQFF
TRBJ2-5 | TRBV20-1 | CSARLTMKTQYF
TRBJ2-3 | TRBV20-1 | CSAHRTGRTDTQYF
TRBJ1-5 | TRBV6-1 | CASSGLPGQGWRQPQHF
TRBJ2-7 | TRBV3-1 | CASSQEGRIAGYEQYF
TRBJ1-2 | TRBV7-9 | CASSFYDRVDGYTF
TRBJ2-7 | TRBV27 | CASTASGIGEQYF
TRBJ2-7 | TRBV6-5 | CASSTGTSVEQYF
TRBJ2-2 | TRBV27 | CASSLLAGTNTGELFF
TRBJ1-2 | TRBV11-3 | CASSHGPSYGYTF
TRBJ2-7 | TRBV14 | CASSPTSGSDEQYF
TRBJ1-1 | TRBV20-1 | CSARDGNLNTEAFF
TRBJ2-1 | TRBV7-6 | CASSLRTGGPYNEQFF
TRBJ2-5 | TRBV12-3/TRBV12-4 | CASRLTGTETQYF
TRBJ1-5 | TRBV7-9 | CASSLSTDFNQPQHF
TRBJ2-1 | TRBV15 | CATNPLAGLPSSYNEQFF
TRBJ2-5 | TRBV18 | CASSPPTLQETQYF
TRBJ2-6 | TRBV12-3/TRBV12-4 | CASSSRAGQGSSGANVLTF
TRBJ1-2 | TRBV5-1 | CASSLDSLVYGYTF
TRBJ2-2 | TRBV27 | CASTRDSITGELFF
TRBJ1-2 | TRBV3-1 | CASSQAGFGYTF
TRBJ2-3 | TRBV7-9 | CASSARGTTDTQYF
TRBJ2-1 | TRBV6-2/TRBV6-3 | CASSPGTFYNEQFF
TRBJ1-1 | TRBV5-6 | CASRGLRAFF
TRBJ2-1 | TRBV12-3/TRBV12-4 | CASSLRDRGQYNEQFF
TRBJ2-1 | TRBV20-1 | CSASPGRGLEQFF
TRBJ1-1 | TRBV5-6 | CASSFNGFEAFF
TRBJ2-7 | TRBV5-1 | CASSLYSDRSYEQYF
TRBJ2-1 | TRBV12-3/TRBV12-4 | CASSGRTGGIDEQFF
TRBJ2-1 | TRBV12-3/TRBV12-4 | CASSPQGVPYNEQFF
TRBJ1-1 | TRBV18 | CASSLDLVRAWDTEAFF
TRBJ1-5 | TRBV24-1 | CATSDSTGPSAQHF
TRBJ1-1 | TRBV12-5 | CASRRGPGLNTEAFF
TRBJ2-7 | TRBV20-1 | CSARARQRGSYEQYF
TRBJ1-2 | TRBV4-1 | CASSQGLRNYGYTF
TRBJ2-7 | TRBV5-1 | CASSLDTTSPYEQYF
TRBJ2-2 | TRBV6-5 | CASAGQPLTGELFF
TRBJ2-7 | TRBV3-1 | CASSQEPATVTSYEQYF